This TCR beta chain is drawn from a study of Ad26.COV2.S vaccination and SARS-CoV-2 variants (dated by TCRdb to the early 2020s). Study-wide context: Donors in the vaccine arm were drawn from COV1001, a multicentre, randomized, double-blind, placebo-controlled phase I-IIa trial testing Ad26.COV2.S in healthy adults. Ad26.COV2.S was administered intramuscularly at a dose of 5x10^10 or 1x10^11 viral particles, either as one shot or as two shots given 56 days apart. The specificity and breadth of SARS-CoV-2-reactive T cell receptors after Ad26.COV2.S vaccination were assessed by TCRbeta repertoire sequencing. A total of roughly 32 samples were included in the TCR-sequenced set, comprising around 19 Ad26.COV2.S vaccine recipients, 5 placebo recipients and 8 SARS-CoV-2 convalescent individuals. Trial participants were randomized into five groups of five: low-dose or high-dose Ad26.COV2.S given once or twice, or placebo on both occasions. Throughout the experiments and outcome assessment, investigators stayed blinded to trial group allocation. Study-wide conclusions, independent of this receptor: The authors noted that the TCR breadth and depth analyses may have underestimated total T cell responses. Ad26.COV2.S recipients had higher spike-specific TCR breadth than placebo recipients (P = 0.0014). The study was not powered for comparison of responses between vaccine doses or regimens. Vaccine and placebo recipients had comparable non-spike TCR breadth, which fits with the vaccine containing only spike. After vaccination, substantial breadth of spike-specific CD8+ and CD4+ T cell responses was reported.

The immunoSEQ Assay was used to sequence TCRbeta CDR3 regions. After extraction, genomic DNA underwent amplification by bias-controlled multiplex PCR, followed by high-throughput sequencing. On the study's bioinformatics: To quantify the absolute abundance of each unique TCRbeta CDR3 region, sequences were collapsed and filtered. T cell fraction was estimated by normalizing TCRbeta template counts to usable DNA, with usable DNA measured through amplification of reference genes found in all nucleated cells. Repertoire TCRs were annotated as SARS-CoV-2-specific by exact matching of V gene, CDR3 amino acid sequence and J gene to a known reactive TCR set. The reference SARS-CoV-2 TCR set was derived from MIRA and filtered for enrichment in COVID-19-positive ImmuneCODE repertoires, a step that removed public or cross-reactive TCRs. Using the MIRA antigens, annotated TCRs were further analysed by specific ORF or by position within an ORF. Depth was the summed frequency of annotated unique rearrangements, while breadth was defined as annotated unique rearrangements over total unique productive rearrangements. Two-sided Wilcoxon rank-sum tests were used to compare TCR breadth between groups. Drawn from immuneACCESS, this table holds only the in-frame rearrangements with V and J called that TCRdb kept. Clones are partly lost; checked studies trace under half to an unresolved V gene and leave the rest unexplained. V and J calls and clone size are copied from that table; D and trimming were computed from the DNA. Here the sample has roughly 390,000 clones; about 85% occur a single time. The top ten clonotypes cover 3% to 3.5% of the sample.

On this clone: Its antigen remains unidentified. Base qualities are missing; no much larger clone stands one base away.

V loses 0 bases of germline sequence and J loses 0 bases, and the interval between the two ends is 6 bases. The germline V gene (reference sequence) gives CDR1 as LGHDT and CDR2 as YNNKEL. From cysteine to phenylalanine, the CDR3 is 16 amino acids long. Only the CDR3 part of the read is kept: 48 bases, read in frame from the first base. What this sample's treatment or condition label stands for: about 20 received Ad26.COV2.S at low or high dose, single or two shots; 5 received placebo; per-sample allocation not given. Repertoires of vaccine and placebo recipients were sequenced from samples taken on day 63 after the first injection. In Cohort 1b, about 25 adults aged 18-55 years were enrolled at a single site in Boston, USA, between 29 July and 7 August 2020. Ad26.COV2.S was a replication-incompetent adenovirus type 26 vector that expressed a prefusion-stabilized SARS-CoV-2 spike protein derived from the original Wuhan strain.

The starting material was peripheral blood, obtained in a trial of Ad26.COV2.S vaccine versus placebo. The TCR comes from a person aged 18-65 years who received the Ad26.COV2.S COVID-19 vaccine or a placebo. The chain is made from TRBV3-1 (or the pseudogene TRBV3-2) and TRBJ2-6, with the D gene not clear enough to name. The nucleotides are TGTGCCAGCAGCCAAGAACCCCTCTCTGGGGCCAACGTCCTGACTTTC. Its protein product is CASSQEPLSGANVLTF.